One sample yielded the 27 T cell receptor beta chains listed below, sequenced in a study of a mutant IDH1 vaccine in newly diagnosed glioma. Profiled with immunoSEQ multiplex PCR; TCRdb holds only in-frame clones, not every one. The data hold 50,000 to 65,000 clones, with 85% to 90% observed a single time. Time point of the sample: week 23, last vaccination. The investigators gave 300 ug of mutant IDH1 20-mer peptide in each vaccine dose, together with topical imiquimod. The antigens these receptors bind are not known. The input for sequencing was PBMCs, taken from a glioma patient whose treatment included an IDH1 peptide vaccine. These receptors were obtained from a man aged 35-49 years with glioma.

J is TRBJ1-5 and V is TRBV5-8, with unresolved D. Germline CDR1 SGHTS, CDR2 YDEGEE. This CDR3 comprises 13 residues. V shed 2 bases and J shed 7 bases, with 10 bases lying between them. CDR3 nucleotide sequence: TGTGCCAGCAGCTTCTATGTGGGACAGCCCCAGCATTTT. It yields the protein CASSFYVGQPQHF.

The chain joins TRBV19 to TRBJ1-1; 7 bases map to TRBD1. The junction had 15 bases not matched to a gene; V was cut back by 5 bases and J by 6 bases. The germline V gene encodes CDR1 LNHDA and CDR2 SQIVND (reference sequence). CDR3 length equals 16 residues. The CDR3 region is CASSSHQGGGRPEAFF. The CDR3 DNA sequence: TGTGCCAGTAGTTCCCACCAGGGGGGTGGTAGGCCTGAAGCTTTCTTT.

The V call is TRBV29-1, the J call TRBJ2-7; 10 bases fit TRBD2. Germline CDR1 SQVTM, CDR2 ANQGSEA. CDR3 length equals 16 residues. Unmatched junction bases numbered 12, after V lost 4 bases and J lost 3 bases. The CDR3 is CSVVHPKLAGNYEQYF. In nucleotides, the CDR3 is TGCAGCGTTGTTCATCCCAAACTAGCGGGGAACTACGAGCAGTACTTC.

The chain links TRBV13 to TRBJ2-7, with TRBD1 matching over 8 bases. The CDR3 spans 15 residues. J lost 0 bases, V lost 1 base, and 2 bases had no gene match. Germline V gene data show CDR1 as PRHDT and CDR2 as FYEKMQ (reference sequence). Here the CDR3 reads CASSLEGTGSYEQYF. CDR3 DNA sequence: TGTGCCAGCAGCTTAGAGGGGACAGGCTCCTACGAGCAGTACTTC.

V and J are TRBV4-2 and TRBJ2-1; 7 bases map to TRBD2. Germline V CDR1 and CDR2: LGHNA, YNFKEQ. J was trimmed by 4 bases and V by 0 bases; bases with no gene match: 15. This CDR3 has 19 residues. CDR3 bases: TGTGCCAGCAGCCAAGAGTTAATGGGATTTAGCGGGTTTTACAATGAGCAGTTCTTC. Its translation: CASSQELMGFSGFYNEQFF.

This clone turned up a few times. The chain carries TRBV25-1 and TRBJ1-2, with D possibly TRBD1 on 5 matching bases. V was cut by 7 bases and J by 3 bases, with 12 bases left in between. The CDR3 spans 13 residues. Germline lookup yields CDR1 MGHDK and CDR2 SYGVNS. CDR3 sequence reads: CASMQGTDYGYTF. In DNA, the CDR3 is TGTGCCAGCATGCAGGGAACCGACTATGGCTACACCTTC.

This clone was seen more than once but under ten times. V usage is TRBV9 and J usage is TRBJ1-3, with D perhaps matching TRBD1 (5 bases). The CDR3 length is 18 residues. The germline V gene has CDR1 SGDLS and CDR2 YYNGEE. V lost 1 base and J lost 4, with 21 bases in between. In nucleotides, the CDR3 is TGTGCCAGCAGCGTAAACCAGGGAGCTCGGAAGCGCGGAAACACCATATATTTT. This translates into CASSVNQGARKRGNTIYF.

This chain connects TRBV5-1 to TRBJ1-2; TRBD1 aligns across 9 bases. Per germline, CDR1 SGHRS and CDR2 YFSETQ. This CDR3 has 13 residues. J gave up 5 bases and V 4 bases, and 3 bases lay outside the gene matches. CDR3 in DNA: TGCGCCAGCAGCGCCGGGACAGGGTATGGCTACACCTTC. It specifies CASSAGTGYGYTF. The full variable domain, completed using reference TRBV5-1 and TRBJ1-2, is KAGVTQTPRYLIKTRGQQVTLSCSPISGHRSVSWYQQTPGQGLQFLFEYFSETQRNKGNFPGRFSGRQFSNSRSEMNVSTLELGDSALYLCASSAGTGYGYTFGSGTRLTVV.

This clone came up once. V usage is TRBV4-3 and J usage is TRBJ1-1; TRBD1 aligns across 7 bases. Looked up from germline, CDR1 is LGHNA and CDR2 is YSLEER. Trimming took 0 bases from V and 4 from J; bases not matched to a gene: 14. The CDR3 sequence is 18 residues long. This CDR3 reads CASSQDKTQGRGPTEAFF. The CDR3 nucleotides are TGCGCCAGCAGCCAAGATAAAACCCAGGGAAGGGGGCCCACTGAAGCTTTCTTT.

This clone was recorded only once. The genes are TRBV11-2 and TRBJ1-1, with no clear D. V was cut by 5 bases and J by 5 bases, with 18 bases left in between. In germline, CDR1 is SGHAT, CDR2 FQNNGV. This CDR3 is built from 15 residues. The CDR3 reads CASSPPATPFTEAFF. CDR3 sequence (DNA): TGTGCCAGCAGCCCCCCCGCGACCCCTTTTACTGAAGCTTTCTTT.

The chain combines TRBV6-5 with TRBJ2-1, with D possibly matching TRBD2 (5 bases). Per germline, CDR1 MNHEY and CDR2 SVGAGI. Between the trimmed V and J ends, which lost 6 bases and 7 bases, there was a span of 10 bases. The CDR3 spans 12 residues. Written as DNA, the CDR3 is TGTGCCAGCAGCGGGGTGGGGAATGAGCAGTTCTTC. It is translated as CASSGVGNEQFF.

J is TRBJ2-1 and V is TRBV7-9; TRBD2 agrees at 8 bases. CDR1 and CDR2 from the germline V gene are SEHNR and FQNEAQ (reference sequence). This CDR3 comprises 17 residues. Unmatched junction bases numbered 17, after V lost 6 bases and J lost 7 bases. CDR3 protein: CASSGTRGSGRGNEQFF. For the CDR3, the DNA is TGTGCCAGCAGTGGAACAAGGGGCAGCGGGAGAGGTAATGAGCAGTTCTTC.

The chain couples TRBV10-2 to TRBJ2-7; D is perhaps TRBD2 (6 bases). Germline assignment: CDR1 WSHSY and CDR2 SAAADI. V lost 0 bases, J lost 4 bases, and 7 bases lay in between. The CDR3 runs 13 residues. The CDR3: CASSESGLYEQYF. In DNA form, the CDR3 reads TGCGCCAGCAGTGAGTCGGGACTTTACGAGCAGTACTTC.

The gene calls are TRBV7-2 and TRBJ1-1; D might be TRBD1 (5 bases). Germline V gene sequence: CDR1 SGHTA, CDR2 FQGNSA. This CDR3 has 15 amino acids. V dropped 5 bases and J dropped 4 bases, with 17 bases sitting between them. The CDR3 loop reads CASSRPPGVGTEAFF. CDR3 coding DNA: TGTGCCAGCAGCCGCCCCCCGGGGGTTGGCACTGAAGCTTTCTTT.

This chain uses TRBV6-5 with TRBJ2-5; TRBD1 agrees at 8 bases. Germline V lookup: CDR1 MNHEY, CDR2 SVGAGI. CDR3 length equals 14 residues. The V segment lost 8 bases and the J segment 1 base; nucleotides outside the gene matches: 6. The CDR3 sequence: CASGGTGGQETQYF. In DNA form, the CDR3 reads TGTGCCAGCGGGGGAACAGGGGGCCAAGAGACCCAGTACTTC.

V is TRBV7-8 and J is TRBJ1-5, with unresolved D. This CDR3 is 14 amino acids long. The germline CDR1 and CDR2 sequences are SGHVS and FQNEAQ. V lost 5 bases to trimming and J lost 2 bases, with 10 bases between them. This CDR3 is CASSHSTGNQPQHF. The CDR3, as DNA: TGTGCCAGCAGCCACAGTACAGGCAATCAGCCCCAGCATTTT.

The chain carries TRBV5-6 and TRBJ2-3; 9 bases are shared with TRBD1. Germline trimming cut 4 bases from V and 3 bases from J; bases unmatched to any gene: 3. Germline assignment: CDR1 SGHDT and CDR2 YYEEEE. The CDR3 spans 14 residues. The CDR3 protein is CASSPGTGTDTQYF. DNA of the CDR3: TGTGCCAGCAGCCCCGGGACAGGGACAGATACGCAGTATTTT.

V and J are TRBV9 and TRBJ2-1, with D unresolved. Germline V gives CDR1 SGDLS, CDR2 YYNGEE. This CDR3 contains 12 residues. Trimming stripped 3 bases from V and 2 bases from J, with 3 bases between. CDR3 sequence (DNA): TGTGCCAGCAGCGCGACCTACAATGAGCAGTTCTTC. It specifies CASSATYNEQFF.

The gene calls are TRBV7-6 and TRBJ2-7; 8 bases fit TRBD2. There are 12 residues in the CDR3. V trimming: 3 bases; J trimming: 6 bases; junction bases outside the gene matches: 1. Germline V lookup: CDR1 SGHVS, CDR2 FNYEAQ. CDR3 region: CASSLAGGEQYF. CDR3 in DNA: TGTGCCAGCAGCTTGGCGGGAGGCGAGCAGTACTTC.

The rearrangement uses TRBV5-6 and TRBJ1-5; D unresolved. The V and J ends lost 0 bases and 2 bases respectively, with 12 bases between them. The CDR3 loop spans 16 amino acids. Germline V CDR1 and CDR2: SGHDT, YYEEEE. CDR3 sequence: CASSLGPLRGNQPQHF. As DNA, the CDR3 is TGTGCCAGCAGCTTGGGCCCCTTGAGGGGCAATCAGCCCCAGCATTTT.

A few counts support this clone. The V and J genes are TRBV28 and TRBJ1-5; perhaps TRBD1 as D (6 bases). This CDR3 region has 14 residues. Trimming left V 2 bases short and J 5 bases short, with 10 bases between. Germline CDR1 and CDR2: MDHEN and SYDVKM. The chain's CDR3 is CASSLDRTDQPQHF. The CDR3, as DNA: TGTGCCAGCAGTTTAGACAGGACAGATCAGCCCCAGCATTTT.

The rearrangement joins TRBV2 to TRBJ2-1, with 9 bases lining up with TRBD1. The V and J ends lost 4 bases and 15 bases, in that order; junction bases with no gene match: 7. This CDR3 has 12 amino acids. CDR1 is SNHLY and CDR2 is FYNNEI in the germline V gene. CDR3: CASSGYGTGRFF. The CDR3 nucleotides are TGTGCCAGCAGTGGTTATGGGACAGGGCGGTTCTTC.

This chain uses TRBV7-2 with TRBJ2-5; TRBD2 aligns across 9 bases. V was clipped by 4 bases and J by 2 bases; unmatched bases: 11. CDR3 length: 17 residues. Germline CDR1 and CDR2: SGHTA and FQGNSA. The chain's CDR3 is CASSSRLAGPSQETQYF. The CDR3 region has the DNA TGTGCCAGCAGCTCACGCCTAGCGGGGCCCTCTCAAGAGACCCAGTACTTC.

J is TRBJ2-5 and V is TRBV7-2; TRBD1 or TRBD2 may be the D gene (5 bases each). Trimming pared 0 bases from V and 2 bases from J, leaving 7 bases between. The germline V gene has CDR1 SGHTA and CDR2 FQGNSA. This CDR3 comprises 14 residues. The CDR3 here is CASSLAGPQETQYF. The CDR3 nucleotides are TGTGCCAGCAGCTTAGCGGGACCACAAGAGACCCAGTACTTC.

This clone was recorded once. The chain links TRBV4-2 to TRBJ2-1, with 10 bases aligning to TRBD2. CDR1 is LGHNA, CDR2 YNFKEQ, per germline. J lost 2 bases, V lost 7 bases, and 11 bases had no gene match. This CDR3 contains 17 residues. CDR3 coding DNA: TGTGCCAGCACTCATCCTAGCGGGAGAGGGGCCTACAATGAGCAGTTCTTC. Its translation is CASTHPSGRGAYNEQFF.

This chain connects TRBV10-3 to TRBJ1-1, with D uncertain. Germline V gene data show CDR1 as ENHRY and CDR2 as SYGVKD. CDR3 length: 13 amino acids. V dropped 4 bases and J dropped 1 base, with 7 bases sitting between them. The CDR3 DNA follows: TGTGCCATCAGTGTTAACAGGAACACTGAAGCTTTCTTT. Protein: CAISVNRNTEAFF.

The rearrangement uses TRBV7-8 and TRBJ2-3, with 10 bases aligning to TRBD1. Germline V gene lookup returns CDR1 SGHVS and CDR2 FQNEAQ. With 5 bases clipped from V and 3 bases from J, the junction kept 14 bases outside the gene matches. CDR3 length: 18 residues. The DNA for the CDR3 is TGTGCCAGCAGCCTACCCCGAGGACAGGGGGGATTAACAGATACGCAGTATTTT. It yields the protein CASSLPRGQGGLTDTQYF.